A selection of T cell receptor beta chains follows, all from one sample in a study of cytomegalovirus exposure and HLA in healthy donors. The protocol was immunoSEQ multiplex PCR, while the TCRdb copy is restricted to in-frame clones and leaves out a portion. This sample yields 150,000 to 200,000 clones, of which about 59% are seen a single time; less than 3% belongs to the top ten. The specimen sequenced was PBMCs. These receptors were collected from a man aged 40-49 years in good health and CMV-seronegative. The CDR3 runs from the conserved cysteine through the conserved F or W. D genes are given only for firm matches. Clone sizes are given selectively: once, few, many, or a class where the clone is expanded.

clone_size	j_call	d_call	v_call	cdr3_aa	cdr3_nt
.	TRBJ1-2	.	TRBV20-1	CSATGDGRSF	TGCAGTGCTACGGGGGACGGTCGCTCTTTC
.	TRBJ1-4	.	TRBV7-2	CASRVDSNEKLFF	TGTGCCAGCAGAGTAGACAGTAATGAAAAACTGTTTTTT
.	TRBJ2-7	TRBD2	TRBV7-6	CASSPGLENEQYF	TGTGCCAGCAGCCCCGGACTAGAAAACGAGCAGTACTTC
.	TRBJ2-1	TRBD1	TRBV19	CASSIPGQGANEQFF	TGTGCCAGTAGTATTCCGGGACAGGGGGCTAATGAGCAGTTCTTC
.	TRBJ1-4	TRBD1	TRBV19	CASSIPPRDRLTGLFF	TGTGCCAGTAGTATCCCTCCCCGGGACAGGCTTACCGGACTGTTTTTT
.	TRBJ2-7	TRBD2	TRBV7-9	CASSLAGEGSYEQYF	TGTGCCAGCAGCCTAGCGGGCGAGGGATCCTACGAGCAGTACTTC
.	TRBJ2-7	.	TRBV6-1	CASSEPGTYEQYF	TGTGCCAGCAGTGAACCGGGGACCTACGAGCAGTACTTC
few	TRBJ2-7	.	TRBV11-1	CASSLASAGNSYEQYF	TGTGCCAGCAGCTTAGCGTCGGCGGGGAACTCCTACGAGCAGTACTTC
few	TRBJ2-7	TRBD2	TRBV15	CATSRDKSSGSYEQYF	TGTGCCACCAGCAGAGATAAGTCTAGCGGCTCCTACGAGCAGTACTTC
.	TRBJ1-5	.	TRBV10-3	CAISESTGGVAQPQHF	TGTGCCATCAGTGAGTCGACCGGGGGGGTTGCCCAGCCCCAGCATTTT
.	TRBJ2-5	TRBD1	TRBV6-1	CASRAGTGVETQYF	TGTGCCAGCAGGGCCGGGACAGGGGTTGAGACCCAGTACTTC
few	TRBJ1-1	.	TRBV6-1	CASRLGRDTEAFF	TGTGCCAGCAGGTTAGGGAGGGACACTGAAGCTTTCTTT
.	TRBJ1-2	TRBD1	TRBV2	CASRDRVNRYGYTF	TGTGCCAGCAGGGACAGGGTTAACCGGTATGGCTACACCTTC
.	TRBJ2-2	TRBD2	TRBV25-1	CASSDTSGTTGELFF	TGTGCCAGCAGTGACACTAGCGGGACCACCGGGGAGCTGTTTTTT
few	TRBJ2-3	TRBD1	TRBV19	CASSSRGFSTDTQYF	TGTGCCAGTAGTAGCAGGGGGTTTAGCACAGATACGCAGTATTTT
.	TRBJ2-5	.	TRBV11-2	CASSLRETQYF	TGTGCCAGCAGCCTGAGGGAGACCCAGTACTTC
few	TRBJ2-3	.	TRBV18	CASSPVLSNTDTQYF	TGTGCCAGCTCACCGGTCCTATCCAACACAGATACGCAGTATTTT
.	TRBJ1-2	.	TRBV7-2	CASSLAVGESYGYTF	TGTGCCAGCAGCTTAGCGGTAGGGGAAAGCTATGGCTACACCTTC
few	TRBJ2-5	.	TRBV23-1	CASSYRGRVPLQETQYF	TGCGCCAGCAGTTATAGAGGGCGAGTGCCCCTTCAAGAGACCCAGTACTTC
few	TRBJ2-7	.	TRBV6-6	CASSYSQGHYEQYF	TGTGCCAGCAGTTACTCGCAGGGGCACTACGAGCAGTACTTC
once	TRBJ2-7	TRBD2	TRBV23-1	CASSAQAPGRGGEQYF	TGCGCCAGCAGCGCCCAAGCCCCGGGTCGCGGGGGCGAGCAGTACTTC
once	TRBJ2-1	.	TRBV5-4	CASSSGGTPYNEQFF	TGTGCCAGCAGCTCGGGCGGGACTCCTTACAATGAGCAGTTCTTC
.	TRBJ2-5	TRBD2	TRBV11-3	CASSRTSGSQETQYF	TGTGCCAGCAGCCGGACTAGCGGGAGCCAAGAGACCCAGTACTTC
once	TRBJ2-7	.	TRBV5-1	CASSLTGPEGEQYF	TGCGCCAGCAGCTTGACAGGGCCAGAGGGCGAGCAGTACTTC
few	TRBJ2-5	TRBD2	TRBV5-1	CASSLRLAGGNQETQYF	TGCGCCAGCAGCTTGAGGCTAGCGGGAGGGAACCAAGAGACCCAGTACTTC
.	TRBJ2-1	TRBD2	TRBV27	CASSRAGGPHNEQFF	TGTGCCAGCAGTCGAGCGGGAGGGCCCCACAATGAGCAGTTCTTC
.	TRBJ2-3	.	TRBV5-4	CASSLDGLNADTQYF	TGTGCCAGCAGCTTGGACGGACTAAACGCAGATACGCAGTATTTT
few	TRBJ2-7	.	TRBV30	CAWTVRDYEQYF	TGTGCCTGGACTGTCCGGGACTACGAGCAGTACTTC
few	TRBJ1-4	.	TRBV4-3	CASTPNPGFNEKLFF	TGCGCCAGCACCCCTAACCCGGGGTTTAATGAAAAACTGTTTTTT
.	TRBJ1-2	.	TRBV19	CASSIREGPNYGYTF	TGTGCCAGTAGTATTAGGGAGGGGCCGAACTATGGCTACACCTTC
.	TRBJ2-5	TRBD1	TRBV29-1	CSGRTGGAETQYF	TGCAGCGGACGGACAGGGGGCGCCGAGACCCAGTACTTC
.	TRBJ2-5	TRBD2	TRBV7-6	CASSLQGTSGGVWETQYF	TGTGCCAGCAGCTTACAAGGGACTAGCGGGGGAGTCTGGGAGACCCAGTACTTC
.	TRBJ2-5	.	TRBV25-1	CASSDSYRLQETQYF	TGTGCCAGCAGTGATAGCTACCGCTTACAAGAGACCCAGTACTTC
few	TRBJ1-2	.	TRBV19	CASRVGGLSNYGYTF	TGTGCCAGTAGAGTTGGGGGACTCAGTAACTATGGCTACACCTTC
.	TRBJ2-1	.	TRBV5-1	CASSGEVYGGNEQFF	TGCGCCAGCAGCGGCGAGGTTTATGGCGGGAATGAGCAGTTCTTC
once	TRBJ2-1	TRBD1	TRBV5-3	CARSFEGQGVHNEQFF	TGTGCCAGAAGCTTCGAGGGACAGGGGGTCCACAATGAGCAGTTCTTC
.	TRBJ2-3	TRBD1	TRBV5-5	CASSFSGGADTQYF	TGTGCCAGCAGCTTCTCAGGGGGTGCAGATACGCAGTATTTT
.	TRBJ2-3	TRBD2	TRBV2	CASTQLAGLDTQYF	TGTGCCAGCACGCAACTAGCGGGGTTAGATACGCAGTATTTT
.	TRBJ1-1	.	TRBV30	CAWSEDSYTEAFF	TGTGCCTGGAGTGAAGACAGTTACACTGAAGCTTTCTTT